The 2 T cell receptor beta chains reported below all come from one sample, sequenced in a study of cytomegalovirus exposure and HLA in healthy donors. In the PCR, 60 Vbeta and 13 Jbeta primers were used. TCRdb's copy holds only in-frame clones and misses some; the assay was immunoSEQ multiplex PCR. The sample yields about 140,000 clones, roughly 9.6% seen once. The sample was PBMCs. The receptor set was obtained from a woman aged 40 to 50 in good health and CMV-seropositive.

The chain links TRBV29-1 to TRBJ2-2, with 7 nucleotides matching TRBD2. This CDR3 contains 16 residues. Germline V gene sequence: CDR1 SQVTM, CDR2 ANQGSEA. V was pared by 4 bases and J by 3 bases, with 11 bases of the junction left unmatched. The CDR3 nucleotides read TGCAGCGTTGTTGCGGGAGTGCAAGAACACACCGGGGAGCTGTTTTTT. This gives the protein CSVVAGVQEHTGELFF.

This clone was seen only a few times. The J gene is TRBJ1-5, the V gene TRBV29-1, with D unresolved. Germline lookup yields CDR1 SQVTM and CDR2 ANQGSEA. The CDR3 spans 13 residues. Between the trimmed V and J ends, which lost 4 bases and 1 base, there was a span of 8 bases. The chain's CDR3 is CSVGGQSNQPQHF. CDR3 coding DNA: TGCAGCGTTGGTGGGCAGAGCAATCAGCCCCAGCATTTT.